The 21 T cell receptor beta chains below all came from one sample that was sequenced in a study of shared clonotypes between healthy human individuals. Profiling relied on immunoSEQ multiplex PCR, and the TCRdb table lists in-frame clones only, not all of them. This sample has about 460,000 clones, with 70% to 80% found just once. The sequenced sample consisted of PBMCs. The receptors stem from a woman aged 40-49 years in good health. Some clones in this sample may be carry-over from other donors' samples.

The chain is built from TRBV7-2 and TRBJ1-5, with TRBD1 identical over 10 bases. The CDR3 runs 15 residues. Germline V lookup: CDR1 SGHTA, CDR2 FQGNSA. V lost 6 bases and J lost 5; bases outside the gene matches: 7. CDR3 DNA: TGTGCCAGCAGGAGGGACAGGGGAGGAGATCAGCCCCAGCATTTT. It yields the protein CASRRDRGGDQPQHF.

The gene calls are TRBV30 and TRBJ2-3; 7 bases fit TRBD1. Per germline, CDR1 GTSNPN and CDR2 SVGIG (reference sequence). After removal of 1 base from V and 0 bases from J, the junction contained 4 bases not matched to a gene. The CDR3 is 15 amino acids. In DNA, the CDR3 is TGTGCCTGGAGTGGGACAGGACCAAGCACAGATACGCAGTATTTT. It translates to CAWSGTGPSTDTQYF.

The rearrangement links TRBV28 to TRBJ2-7, with a weak D call TRBD1 (6 bases). The V end lost 6 bases, the J end lost 2 bases, and 14 bases lay between the germline ends. The CDR3 has 14 amino acids. The germline V gene has CDR1 MDHEN and CDR2 SYDVKM. DNA for the CDR3: TGTGCCAGCAGGGGACACAGGATGGCCTACGAGCAGTACTTC. This translates into CASRGHRMAYEQYF.

V and J are TRBV21-1 and TRBJ2-1; the table's D call TRBD1 went unverified against the DNA. TRBV21-1 is deemed a pseudogene. CDR3 length equals 14 residues. CDR3 DNA: TGTGCCAGCAGCAAAGAACCAGGGCGGAATGAGCAGTTCTTC. Translated: CASSKEPGRNEQFF.

CDR3 DNA sequence: TGCGCCAGCACCTTCGTTTCAGGGCCGGCCGGGGAGCTGTTTTTT. As protein: CASTFVSGPAGELFF. The rearrangement joins TRBV5-1 to TRBJ2-2, with a tentative D call TRBD1 (5 bases). The V end lost 6 bases, the J end lost 6 bases, and 18 bases lay between the germline ends. CDR3 length: 15 residues. Germline V lookup: CDR1 SGHRS, CDR2 YFSETQ.

This rearrangement joins TRBV4-3 to TRBJ2-7; D perhaps matches TRBD1 (6 bases). CDR3 length: 18 amino acids. V shed 1 base and J shed 1 base, with 20 bases lying between them. Germline CDR1 reads LGHNA; CDR2 reads YSLEER. CDR3 loop: CASSQVGPGDRLSYEQYF. CDR3 DNA sequence: TGCGCCAGCAGCCAAGTGGGCCCAGGGGATCGGCTTTCCTACGAGCAGTACTTC.

This chain links TRBV6-5 with TRBJ2-3, with D perhaps TRBD1 (5 bases). Looked up from germline, CDR1 is MNHEY and CDR2 is SVGAGI. CDR3 length: 14 amino acids. The V gene lost 2 bases and the J gene lost 2 bases, with 8 bases spanning the gap. The CDR3: CASSYRGTTDTQYF. CDR3 sequence (DNA): TGTGCCAGCAGTTACAGGGGAACCACAGATACGCAGTATTTT.

The chain employs TRBV2 and TRBJ1-4; the match to TRBD1 covers 8 bases. CDR1 and CDR2 from the germline V gene are SNHLY and FYNNEI. The V and J ends lost 6 bases and 7 bases, in that order; junction bases with no gene match: 13. This CDR3 is 16 amino acids long. The CDR3 is CASSESQGARVEKLFF. In nucleotides, the CDR3 is TGTGCCAGCAGCGAATCTCAGGGGGCGCGAGTTGAAAAACTGTTTTTT.

This clone came up many times. Here the CDR3 DNA reads TGTGCCAGCAGCTTAGTTGGCAGAAATGAGCAGTTCTTC. Protein: CASSLVGRNEQFF. The J gene is TRBJ2-1, the V gene TRBV11-3, with D unresolved. The CDR3 covers 13 residues. Trimming took off 1 base at V and 7 bases at J, with 8 bases between the two ends. Germline CDR1 SGHNT, CDR2 YENEEA.

This clone was recorded many times. Other DNA variants within this sample encode the same CDR3. The chain recombines TRBV4-3 with TRBJ2-4, with D perhaps matching TRBD2 (6 bases). Trimming shortened V by 0 bases and J by 8 bases, and 14 bases separated the two germline ends. The CDR3 runs 15 residues. Germline assignment: CDR1 LGHNA and CDR2 YSLEER. This CDR3 reads CASSQDGARGDIQYF. CDR3 DNA sequence: TGCGCCAGCAGCCAAGATGGGGCGCGCGGGGACATTCAGTACTTC.

This clone appeared many times. Distinct nucleotide sequences in the sample also encode this CDR3. V is TRBV28 and J is TRBJ1-2; the D is unclear. CDR3 length: 11 amino acids. V was pared by 5 bases and J by 5 bases, with 6 bases between. Germline assignment: CDR1 MDHEN and CDR2 SYDVKM. CDR3 in DNA: TGTGCCAGCAGTGATAATTATGGCTACACCTTC. Its protein is CASSDNYGYTF.

This chain uses TRBV7-9 with TRBJ1-1; possibly TRBD1 for D (6 bases). The V gene lost 4 bases and the J gene lost 4 bases, with 10 bases spanning the gap. The CDR3 has 13 amino acids. Per the germline V gene, CDR1 is SEHNR and CDR2 is FQNEAQ (reference sequence). CDR3 sequence reads: CASSYRVGTEAFF. The CDR3 region has the DNA TGTGCCAGCAGCTACAGGGTGGGCACTGAAGCTTTCTTT.

CDR3 in amino acids: CASSALGQGVNEQFF. CDR3 nucleotide sequence: TGTGCCAGCTCAGCACTAGGACAGGGAGTCAATGAGCAGTTCTTC. The chain employs TRBV18 and TRBJ2-1, with 8 bases identical to TRBD1. V trimming: 5 bases; J trimming: 6 bases; junction bases outside the gene matches: 9. Germline CDR1 and CDR2: KGHSH and LQKENI. The length of the CDR3 is 15 residues.

V gene TRBV28 combines with J gene TRBJ2-7; 13 positions agree with TRBD2. Germline V gene lookup returns CDR1 MDHEN and CDR2 SYDVKM. V was clipped by 9 bases and J by 0 bases; unmatched bases: 8. The CDR3 spans 16 residues. The CDR3, as DNA: TGTGCCAGTCAGACTAGCGGGAGGCGAAGCTCCTACGAGCAGTACTTC. Translating gives CASQTSGRRSSYEQYF.

The chain combines TRBV28 with TRBJ2-7; 10 bases are shared with TRBD2. The CDR3 has 16 amino acids. V dropped 8 bases and J dropped 5; count of bases not matched to a gene: 15. The germline V gene encodes CDR1 MDHEN and CDR2 SYDVKM. For the CDR3, the DNA is TGTGCCAGCCCCCCCTACGAGCTAGCGGGAGATCACGAGCAGTACTTC. It translates to CASPPYELAGDHEQYF.

A note on this clone: A far larger clone is one base from this, pointing to a likely read error. The rearrangement links TRBV15 to TRBJ2-7; tentative D call: TRBD1 (6 bases). With 5 bases removed from V and 3 bases from J, the gap between germline ends came to 14 bases. Germline CDR1 is LNHNV and CDR2 is YYDKDF (reference sequence). The CDR3 spans 14 residues. The CDR3 DNA follows: TGTGCCACCAGCGGAGCCGGGACATACTACGAGCAGTACTTC. Translated, it gives CATSGAGTYYEQYF.

The rearrangement uses TRBV29-1 and TRBJ2-7; 7 positions agree with TRBD2. V shed 5 bases and J 3 bases; nucleotides not matched to a gene: 10. The germline gives CDR1 SQVTM, CDR2 ANQGSEA. The CDR3 covers 14 residues. The CDR3 sequence is CSVKKTGGVYEQYF. CDR3 nucleotides: TGCAGCGTTAAAAAGACTGGGGGGGTCTACGAGCAGTACTTC.

V and J are TRBV6-6 and TRBJ2-2; D not resolved. The CDR3 has 13 residues. Trimming took 6 bases from V and 6 from J, leaving 11 bases between them. The germline V gene encodes CDR1 MNHNY and CDR2 SVGAGI (reference sequence). The CDR3 nucleotides are TGTGCCAGCAGCCACGACCGCGCCGGGGAGCTGTTTTTT. It yields the protein CASSHDRAGELFF.

The chain links TRBV5-1 to TRBJ2-3, with D hard to call. V dropped 4 bases and J dropped 0 bases, with 9 bases sitting between them. This CDR3 has 14 amino acids. Germline V gene data show CDR1 as SGHRS and CDR2 as YFSETQ. The CDR3 DNA reads TGCGCCAGCAGCCCCGACACTAGCACAGATACGCAGTATTTT. Protein: CASSPDTSTDTQYF.

This clone came up many times. This specimen includes other DNA sequences encoding the same CDR3. This chain links TRBV13 with TRBJ2-7; D is perhaps TRBD2 (5 bases). Trimming removed 5 bases from V and 5 bases from J, with 16 bases in between. The germline V gene has CDR1 PRHDT and CDR2 FYEKMQ (reference sequence). The CDR3 sequence is 14 residues long. CDR3 protein: CASSETSSGDEQYF. Here the CDR3 DNA reads TGTGCCAGCAGCGAGACTTCGAGCGGCGACGAGCAGTACTTC.

The genes are TRBV9 and TRBJ1-1, with D hard to call. The V gene lost 4 bases and the J gene lost 4 bases, with 17 bases spanning the gap. The CDR3 covers 15 residues. Germline loops: CDR1 SGDLS, CDR2 YYNGEE. CDR3 nucleotide sequence: TGTGCCAGCAGCCCTAGGGAACTTTCGAGCACTGAAGCTTTCTTT. Its protein product is CASSPRELSSTEAFF.